What follows are 6 T cell receptor beta chains derived from one specimen sequenced in a study of blood T cell repertoires in COVID-19. Produced via immunoSEQ multiplex PCR; TCRdb's table is partial and in-frame only. In the table there are about 100,000 clones, around nine tenths of which are singletons. What was sequenced was peripheral blood. The receptors derive from a man aged 70-80 years with acute or convalescent COVID-19.

The chain recombines TRBV30 with TRBJ2-5; unclear D gene. The ends were cut back, 2 bases at V and 7 bases at J, with 8 bases in the middle. Germline loops: CDR1 GTSNPN, CDR2 SVGIG (reference sequence). The CDR3 extends over 11 amino acids. The CDR3 DNA reads TGTGCCTGGAGTATCCAGGCGACCCAGTACTTC. This codes for CAWSIQATQYF.

This clone was counted once. The gene calls are TRBV28 and TRBJ2-3, with a tentative D call TRBD2 (5 bases). The germline CDR1 and CDR2 sequences are MDHEN and SYDVKM. V was shortened by 5 bases and J by 7 bases, with 16 bases between the two germline ends. There are 14 residues in the CDR3. CDR3 nucleotides: TGTGCCAGCAGTATCACTTCTAGCATAAATACGCAGTATTTT. Translated: CASSITSSINTQYF.

The gene calls are TRBV3-1 (or the pseudogene TRBV3-2) and TRBJ1-4; perhaps TRBD1 as D (6 bases). Deletions cut 5 bases from V and 6 bases from J, with 22 bases between. Germline CDR1 is LGHDT and CDR2 is YNNKEL (reference sequence). This CDR3 is 17 amino acids long. CDR3 loop: CASSSGRLQGRDEKLFF. CDR3 DNA: TGTGCCAGCAGCTCCGGTCGATTACAGGGTAGGGATGAAAAACTGTTTTTT.

The chain carries TRBV10-2 and TRBJ1-5; possibly TRBD1 for D (6 bases). Trimming took off 1 base at V and 7 bases at J, with 14 bases between the two ends. CDR3 size: 15 residues. The germline V gene encodes CDR1 WSHSY and CDR2 SAAADI. The CDR3 protein is CASSEFSTGRQPQHF. CDR3 nucleotide sequence: TGCGCCAGCAGTGAGTTCTCAACAGGGCGACAGCCCCAGCATTTT.

The J gene is TRBJ1-2, the V gene TRBV6-5, with D possibly matching TRBD1 (5 bases). The germline gives CDR1 MNHEY, CDR2 SVGAGI. V lost 0 bases, J lost 8 bases, and 16 bases lay in between. CDR3 length equals 15 residues. CDR3 in DNA: TGTGCCAGCAGTTACTCGGGCAGGGTACGGGGGGGCTACACCTTC. Protein product: CASSYSGRVRGGYTF.

The rearrangement uses TRBV4-1 and TRBJ2-5; TRBD1 aligns across 9 bases. The CDR3 spans 15 residues. Germline-derived CDR1 and CDR2 are MGHRA and YSYEKL. The J segment lost 5 bases and the V segment lost 4 bases, leaving 8 bases of the junction unmatched. The CDR3 sequence is CASSRIQGASETQYF. The CDR3 region has the DNA TGCGCCAGCAGCCGCATACAGGGGGCAAGTGAGACCCAGTACTTC.